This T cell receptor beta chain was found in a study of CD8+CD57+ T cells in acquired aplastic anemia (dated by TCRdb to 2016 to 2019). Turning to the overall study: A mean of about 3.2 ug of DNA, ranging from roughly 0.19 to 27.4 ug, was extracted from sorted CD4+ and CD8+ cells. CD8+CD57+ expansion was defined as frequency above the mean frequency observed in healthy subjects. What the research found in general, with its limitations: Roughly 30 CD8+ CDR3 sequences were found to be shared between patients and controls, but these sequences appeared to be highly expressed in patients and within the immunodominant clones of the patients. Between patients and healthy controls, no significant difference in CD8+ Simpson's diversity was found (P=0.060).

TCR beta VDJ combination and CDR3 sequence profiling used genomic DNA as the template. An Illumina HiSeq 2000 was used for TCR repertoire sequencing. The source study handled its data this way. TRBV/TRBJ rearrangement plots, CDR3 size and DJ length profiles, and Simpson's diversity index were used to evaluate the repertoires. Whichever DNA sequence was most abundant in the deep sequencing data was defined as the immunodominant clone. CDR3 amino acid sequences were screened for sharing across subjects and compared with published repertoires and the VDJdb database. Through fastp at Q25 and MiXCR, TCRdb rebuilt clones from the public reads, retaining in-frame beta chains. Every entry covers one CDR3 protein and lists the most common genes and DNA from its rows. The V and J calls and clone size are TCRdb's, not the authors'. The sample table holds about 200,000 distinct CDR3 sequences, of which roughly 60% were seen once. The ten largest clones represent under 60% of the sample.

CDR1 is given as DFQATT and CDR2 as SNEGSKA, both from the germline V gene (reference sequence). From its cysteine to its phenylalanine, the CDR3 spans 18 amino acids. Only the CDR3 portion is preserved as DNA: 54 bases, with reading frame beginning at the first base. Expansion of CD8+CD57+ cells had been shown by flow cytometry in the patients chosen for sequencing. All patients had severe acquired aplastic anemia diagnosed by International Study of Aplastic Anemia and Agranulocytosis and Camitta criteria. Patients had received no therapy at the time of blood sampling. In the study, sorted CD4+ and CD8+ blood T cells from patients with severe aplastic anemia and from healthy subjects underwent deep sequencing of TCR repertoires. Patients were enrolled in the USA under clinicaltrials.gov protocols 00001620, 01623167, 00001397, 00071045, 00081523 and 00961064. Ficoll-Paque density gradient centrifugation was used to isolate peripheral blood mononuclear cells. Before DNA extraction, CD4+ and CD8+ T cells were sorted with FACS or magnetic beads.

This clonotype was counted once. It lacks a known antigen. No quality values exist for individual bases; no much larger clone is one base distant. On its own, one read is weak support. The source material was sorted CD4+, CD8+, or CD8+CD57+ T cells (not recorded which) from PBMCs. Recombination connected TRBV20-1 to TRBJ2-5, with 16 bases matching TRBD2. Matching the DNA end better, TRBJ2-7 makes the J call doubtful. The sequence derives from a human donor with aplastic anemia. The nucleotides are TGCAGTGCTAGTGGGGGGCGCGGGACTAGCGGGAGGGCTTGCGAGCAGTACTTC. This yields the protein CSASGGRGTSGRACEQYF.